The TCR beta chain described here comes from a study of CD8+ T cells in alopecia areata. Study details: The drug, oral tofacitinib, was given to treated patients at 5 to 10 mg twice daily. After 6 to 18 months of tofacitinib, follow-up continued 6 months off drug. Study-wide results and caveats: Affected scalp, especially in alopecia totalis/universalis, had a higher clonality than normal scalp did. When scalp samples are sequenced, resident alphabeta T cells of normal skin are also captured.

CDR1 SNHLY and CDR2 FYNNEI come from the germline V gene. V was cut by 7 bases and J by 2 bases, with 12 bases left in between. The CDR3 spans 13 residues. As for this clone: The antigen is unknown.

Extracted RNA was reverse transcribed into cDNA, the sequencing template. This table comes from immunoSEQ multiplex PCR, and its TCRdb copy is limited to in-frame clones, with some not included. This table has about 180,000 clones, about 67% appearing once. This TCR was sampled from a human donor with alopecia areata. This sequence joins TRBV2 and TRBJ2-7; D tentatively reads TRBD1 or TRBD2 (7 bases each). The material was CD8+ T cells sorted from blood, obtained at week 0. CDR3 sequence reads: CASMGGTAYEQYF. The CDR3 DNA reads TGTGCCAGCATGGGGGGGACAGCCTACGAGCAGTACTTC.